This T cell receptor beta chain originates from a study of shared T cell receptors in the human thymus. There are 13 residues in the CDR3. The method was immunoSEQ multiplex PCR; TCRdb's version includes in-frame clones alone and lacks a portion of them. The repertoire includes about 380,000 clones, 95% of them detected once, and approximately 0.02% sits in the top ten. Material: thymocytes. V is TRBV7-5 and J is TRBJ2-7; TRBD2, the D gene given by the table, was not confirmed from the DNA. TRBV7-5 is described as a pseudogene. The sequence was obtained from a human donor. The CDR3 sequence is CVRSLACSYEQYF. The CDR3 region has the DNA TGTGTCAGAAGCTTAGCTTGTAGCTACGAGCAGTACTTC.